This entry lists 6 T cell receptor beta chains sequenced from one sample in a study of Graves' ophthalmopathy and Graves' hyperthyroidism. Amplifying from RNA transcripts, the study obtained TCR beta CDR3 regions. Scientists carried out first-round RT-PCR using HTBI primers and then a second-round multiplex PCR. TCRdb processed the multiplex PCR reads anew with MiXCR; each CDR3 protein has one entry. The repertoire consists of around 660,000 distinct CDR3 sequences, with 35% to 50% occurring once and the leading ten covering under 3.5%. The sequenced material came from peripheral blood. The receptors come from an adult man with Graves' ophthalmopathy.

This clonotype was recorded a few times. J is TRBJ1-2 and V is TRBV5-4, with D possibly TRBD1 on 5 matching bases. The germline CDR1 and CDR2 sequences are SGHNT and YYREEE (reference sequence). The CDR3 sequence is 13 residues long. V shed 6 bases and J shed 6 bases, with 15 bases lying between them. The CDR3 loop reads CASTPGGVNGYTF. In DNA form, the CDR3 reads TGTGCCAGCACCCCGGGGGGGGTAAATGGCTACACCTTC.

This clonotype was seen many times. The chain links TRBV7-9 to TRBJ2-7, with D tentatively TRBD1 or TRBD2 (5 bases each). Trimming took 5 bases from V and 1 from J, leaving 15 bases between them. The CDR3 totals 15 residues. Germline loops: CDR1 SEHNR, CDR2 FQNEAQ (reference sequence). CDR3 amino acids: CASSEREGPSYEQYF. CDR3 bases: TGTGCCAGCAGCGAAAGAGAGGGACCGTCCTACGAGCAGTACTTC.

On this clonotype itself: A read error is likely, as this CDR3 ends without the conserved phenylalanine or tryptophan. The limits of the CDR3 on the DNA are not certain, so only TCRdb's listed CDR3 is given. The chain is built from TRBV7-7 and TRBJ2-1; the DNA was not used to check the table's D call, TRBD1. The CDR3 spans 9 amino acids, including both terminal residues. Germline V gene sequence: CDR1 SSHAT, CDR2 FNYEAQ (reference sequence). This CDR3 is CASSSKDTA.

This clonotype was recorded at least ten times. V gene TRBV14 combines with J gene TRBJ1-6; D uncertain. Germline V CDR1 and CDR2: SGHDN, FVKESK. With 1 base removed from V and 8 bases from J, the gap between germline ends came to 6 bases. The CDR3 has 13 residues. CDR3 sequence reads: CASSQGGDSPLHF. The CDR3 DNA is TGTGCCAGCAGCCAAGGCGGGGATTCACCCCTCCACTTT.

On this clonotype: This may be a read error: a much more frequent sequence differs by one nucleotide. The CDR3 does not end in the conserved phenylalanine or tryptophan, so this is likely a read error. The chain joins TRBV11-3 to TRBJ1-1; D is perhaps TRBD1 (5 bases). Trimming removed 9 bases from V and 2 bases from J, with 16 bases in between. This CDR3 is 14 amino acids long. Germline-derived CDR1 and CDR2 are SGHNT and YENEEA. This chain's CDR3 is CASGGANPNTEAFL. DNA for the CDR3: TGTGCCAGTGGCGGGGCGAACCCAAACACTGAAGCTTTCCTT.

This clonotype occurred many times. J is TRBJ2-5 and V is TRBV29-1, with D perhaps given as TRBD1 or TRBD2 (6 bases each). V gave up 0 bases and J gave up 4 bases, with 15 bases separating them. The CDR3 runs 15 residues. Germline V gene lookup returns CDR1 SQVTM and CDR2 ANQGSEA. CDR3 in amino acids: CSVEEGWGAAETQYF. CDR3 bases: TGCAGCGTTGAAGAGGGGTGGGGGGCCGCAGAGACCCAGTACTTC.